The 3 T cell receptor beta chains reported below all come from one sample, sequenced in a study of blood T cell repertoires in COVID-19. The method was immunoSEQ multiplex PCR; TCRdb's version includes in-frame clones alone and lacks a portion of them. This table holds some 250,000 clones, roughly 90% found once. Sequencing was done on a sample of PBMCs or T cells enriched from blood (not recorded which). These receptors were taken from a woman in her forties with acute COVID-19.

This clone was seen only once. This chain joins TRBV9 and TRBJ2-7; 10 bases agree with TRBD2. The CDR3 runs 17 residues. Germline lookup yields CDR1 SGDLS and CDR2 YYNGEE. V lost 3 bases to trimming and J lost 4 bases; unmatched junction nucleotides: 13. CDR3 in DNA: TGTGCCAGCAGCGGGATTCGGGTTCTAGCGGGAGTTTACGAGCAGTACTTC. It yields the protein CASSGIRVLAGVYEQYF.

Comment on this clone: This CDR3 is also generated by other DNA sequences in the sample. The rearrangement links TRBV19 to TRBJ2-7, with 7 bases fitting TRBD2. Germline CDR1 and CDR2: LNHDA and SQIVND (reference sequence). Trimming removed 3 bases from V and 0 bases from J; junction bases left unmatched: 5. The CDR3 runs to 15 residues. This chain's CDR3 is CASSILGGSSYEQYF. The DNA for the CDR3 is TGTGCCAGTAGTATTCTTGGCGGGAGCTCCTACGAGCAGTACTTC.

The chain joins TRBV7-2 to TRBJ2-7; 9 positions agree with TRBD2. Germline assignment: CDR1 SGHTA and CDR2 FQGNSA. This CDR3 has 14 residues. J was trimmed by 6 bases and V by 3 bases; bases with no gene match: 6. CDR3 sequence reads: CASSFAGGPAEQYF. CDR3 coding DNA: TGTGCCAGCAGCTTCGCGGGAGGGCCCGCCGAGCAGTACTTC.